This T cell receptor beta chain derives from a study of blood T cell repertoires in COVID-19. Study-wide background: Whether acute or convalescent, the COVID-19 samples came from the United States, Italy and Spain. T cells, B-cell-depleted T cells, or PBMCs provided the cDNA or gDNA that served as material.

CDR3 length equals 14 residues. Per the germline V gene, CDR1 is ENHRY and CDR2 is SYGVKD. The V segment lost 5 bases and the J segment 7 bases; nucleotides outside the gene matches: 10. Authors' analysis steps: Reference gene primers were amplified, and this amplification served to estimate nucleated cell counts. Produced via immunoSEQ multiplex PCR; TCRdb's table is partial and in-frame only. D and trimming come from the DNA, and the V and J calls and clone size come from that table. The sample carries approximately 180,000 clones, 75% to 95% recorded once. The rearrangement links TRBV10-3 to TRBJ1-2; 7 nucleotides align to TRBD1. The receptor's source is a man between 50 and 59 years old with acute or convalescent COVID-19. The sequenced material came from peripheral blood. The CDR3, as DNA: TGTGCCATCAGTTCCGGACAGGACCAAGGTGGCTACACCTTC. Translated: CAISSGQDQGGYTF.